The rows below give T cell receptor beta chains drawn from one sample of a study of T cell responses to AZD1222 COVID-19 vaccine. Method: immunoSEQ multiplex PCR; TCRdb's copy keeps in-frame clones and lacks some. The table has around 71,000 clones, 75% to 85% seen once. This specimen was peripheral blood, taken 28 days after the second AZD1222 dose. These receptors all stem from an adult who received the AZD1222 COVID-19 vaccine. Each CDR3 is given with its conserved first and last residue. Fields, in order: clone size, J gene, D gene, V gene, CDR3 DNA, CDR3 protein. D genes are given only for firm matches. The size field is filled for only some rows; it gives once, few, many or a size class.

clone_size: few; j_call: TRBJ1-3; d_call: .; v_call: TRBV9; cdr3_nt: TGTGCCAGCAGCGCCACTGCGGCTGGAAACACCATATATTTT; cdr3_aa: CASSATAAGNTIYF
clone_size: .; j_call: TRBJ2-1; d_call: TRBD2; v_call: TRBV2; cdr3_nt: TGTGCCAGTACTAGACTAGCCTCCTACAATGAGCAGTTCTTC; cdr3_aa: CASTRLASYNEQFF
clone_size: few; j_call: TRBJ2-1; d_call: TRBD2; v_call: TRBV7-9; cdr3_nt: TGTGCCAGCAGCTTAAATTCACTAGCGGGGGGTTACAATGAGCAGTTCTTC; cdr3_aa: CASSLNSLAGGYNEQFF
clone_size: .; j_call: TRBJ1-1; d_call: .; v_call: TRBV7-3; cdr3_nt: TGTGCCAGCAGCCGAGATCGGCGAGAGGGGGTTTGGACTGAAGCTTTCTTT; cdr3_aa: CASSRDRREGVWTEAFF
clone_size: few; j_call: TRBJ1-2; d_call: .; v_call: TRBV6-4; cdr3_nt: TGTGCCAGCAGTGAAGACGGAACTAACTATGGCTACACCTTC; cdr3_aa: CASSEDGTNYGYTF
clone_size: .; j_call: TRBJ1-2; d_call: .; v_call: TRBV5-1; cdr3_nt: TGCGCCAGCAGCTTGGAGGTGGGGCCGGTCTATGGCTACACCTTC; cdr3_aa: CASSLEVGPVYGYTF
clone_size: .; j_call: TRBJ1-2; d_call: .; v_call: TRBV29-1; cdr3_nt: TGCAGCGTTGAGTCCAGTAACTATGGCTACACCTTC; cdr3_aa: CSVESSNYGYTF
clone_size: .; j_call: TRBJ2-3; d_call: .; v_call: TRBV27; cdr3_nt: TGTGCCAGCAGTTTTGGAGCCCCTAGCACAGATACGCAGTATTTT; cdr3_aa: CASSFGAPSTDTQYF
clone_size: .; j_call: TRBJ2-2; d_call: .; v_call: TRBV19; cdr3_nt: TGTGCCAGTAGTGGTTTAGTCACTAACACCGGGGAGCTGTTTTTT; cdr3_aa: CASSGLVTNTGELFF
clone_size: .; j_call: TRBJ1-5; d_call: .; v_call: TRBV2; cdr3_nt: TGTGCCTCCCGGGGCGCGGGGGATCATCAGCCCCAGCATTTT; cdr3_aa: CASRGAGDHQPQHF
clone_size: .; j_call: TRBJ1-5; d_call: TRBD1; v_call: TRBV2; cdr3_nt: TGTGCCAGCAGTGGGACAGGGGGCTCACGTCAGCCCCAGCATTTT; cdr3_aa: CASSGTGGSRQPQHF
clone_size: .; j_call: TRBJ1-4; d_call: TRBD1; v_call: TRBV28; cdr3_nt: TGTGCCAGCAGGGACAGGGTTAATGAAAAACTGTTTTTT; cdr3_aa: CASRDRVNEKLFF
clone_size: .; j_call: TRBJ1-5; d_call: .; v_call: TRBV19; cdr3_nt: TGTGCCAGTAGGCGCAGCAATCAGCCCCAGCATTTT; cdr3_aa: CASRRSNQPQHF
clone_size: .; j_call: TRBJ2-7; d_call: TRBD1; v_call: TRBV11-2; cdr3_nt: TGTGCCAGCATCCCAGGGGGTTCCTACGAGCAGTACTTC; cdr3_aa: CASIPGGSYEQYF
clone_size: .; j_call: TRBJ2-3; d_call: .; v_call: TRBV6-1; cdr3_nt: TGTGCCAGCAGTGAGTTGCAGGGCGCAGATACGCAGTATTTT; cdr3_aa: CASSELQGADTQYF
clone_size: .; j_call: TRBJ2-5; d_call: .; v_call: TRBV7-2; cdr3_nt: TGTGCCAGCAGCTTAAACTCAGGACAAGAGACCCAGTACTTC; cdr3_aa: CASSLNSGQETQYF
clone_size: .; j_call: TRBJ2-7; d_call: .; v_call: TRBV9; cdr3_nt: TGTGCCAGCAGCCCCCGGGTAGACTCCTACGAGCAGTACTTC; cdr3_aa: CASSPRVDSYEQYF
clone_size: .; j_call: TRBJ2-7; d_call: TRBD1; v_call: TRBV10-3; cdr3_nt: TGTGCCATCAGTGAGACTCCCCCGGGACAGGGGATCGAGCAGTACTTC; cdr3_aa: CAISETPPGQGIEQYF
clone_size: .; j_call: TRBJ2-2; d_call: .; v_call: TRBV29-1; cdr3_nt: TGCAGCGGATCTGACTGGAGAGACACCGGGGAGCTGTTTTTT; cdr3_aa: CSGSDWRDTGELFF
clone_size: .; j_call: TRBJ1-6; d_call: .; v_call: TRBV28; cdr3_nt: TGTGCCAGCAGTCCCCCTCGACAGGATAATTCACCCCTCCACTTT; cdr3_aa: CASSPPRQDNSPLHF
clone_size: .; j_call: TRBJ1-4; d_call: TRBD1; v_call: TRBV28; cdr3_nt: TGTGCCAGCAGACCAGGGGGCGCGGCAACTAATGAAAAACTGTTTTTT; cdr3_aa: CASRPGGAATNEKLFF
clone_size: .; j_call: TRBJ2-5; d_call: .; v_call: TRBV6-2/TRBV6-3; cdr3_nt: TGTGCCAGCAGTTACTCGACTGGGGCTGAGACCCAGTACTTC; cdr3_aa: CASSYSTGAETQYF
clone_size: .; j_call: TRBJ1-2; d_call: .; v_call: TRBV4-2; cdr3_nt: TGTGCCAGCAGCCAAGATAGGAGTAGTAAGGTGGATTTTCAATATGGCTACACCTTC; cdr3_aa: CASSQDRSSKVDFQYGYTF
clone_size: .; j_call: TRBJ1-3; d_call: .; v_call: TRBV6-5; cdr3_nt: TGTGCCAGCACCTCGGACGGAAGCTCTGGAAACACCATATATTTT; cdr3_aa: CASTSDGSSGNTIYF
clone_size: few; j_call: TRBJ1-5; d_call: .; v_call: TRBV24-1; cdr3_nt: TGTGCCACCAGTTCGGGGAATCAGCCCCAGCATTTT; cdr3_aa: CATSSGNQPQHF
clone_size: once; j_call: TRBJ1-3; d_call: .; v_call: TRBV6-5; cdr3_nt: TGTGCCAGCAGTCCGGGACTCTATGGAAACACCATATATTTT; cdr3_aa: CASSPGLYGNTIYF
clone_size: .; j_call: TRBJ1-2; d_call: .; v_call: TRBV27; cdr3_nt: TGTGCCAGCAGTTATACAGCCTCTCGGAGGGGCTACACCTTC; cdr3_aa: CASSYTASRRGYTF
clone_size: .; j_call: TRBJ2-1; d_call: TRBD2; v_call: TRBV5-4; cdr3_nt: TGTGCCAGCAGCACGGGGACTAGCGGGGGGGCCGGGGAGCAGTTCTTC; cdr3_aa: CASSTGTSGGAGEQFF
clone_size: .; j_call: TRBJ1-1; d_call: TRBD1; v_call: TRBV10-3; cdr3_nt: TGTGCCATCAGAGCCTTGCCCGACAGGGGGGAAGCTTTCTTT; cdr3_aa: CAIRALPDRGEAFF
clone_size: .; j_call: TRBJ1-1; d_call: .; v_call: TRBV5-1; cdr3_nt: TGCGCCAGCAGCTTCCTTCGGGAAGGACCAGTTGAAGCTTTCTTT; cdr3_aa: CASSFLREGPVEAFF
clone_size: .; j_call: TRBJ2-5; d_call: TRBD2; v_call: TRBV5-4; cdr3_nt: TGTGCCAGCAGCCCCGGACCGACTAGCCACCAAGAGACCCAGTACTTC; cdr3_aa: CASSPGPTSHQETQYF
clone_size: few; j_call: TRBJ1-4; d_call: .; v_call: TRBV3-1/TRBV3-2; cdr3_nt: TGTGCCAGCAGCCCGTCTCGGGGCACTTTGGTTTTT; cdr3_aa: CASSPSRGTLVF
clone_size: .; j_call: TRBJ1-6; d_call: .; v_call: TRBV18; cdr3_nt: TGTGCCAGCTCACCGCCCTCATTAGGGGGGAGTAATTCACCCCTCCACTTT; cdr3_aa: CASSPPSLGGSNSPLHF
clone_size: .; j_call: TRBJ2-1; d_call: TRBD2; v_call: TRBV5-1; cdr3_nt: TGCGCCAGCAGCTTTTACGGGACTACCTACAATGAGCAGTTCTTC; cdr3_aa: CASSFYGTTYNEQFF
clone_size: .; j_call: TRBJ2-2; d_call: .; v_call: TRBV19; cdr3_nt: TGTGCCAGTAGTATGGGAGGAGGGGAGCTGTTTTTT; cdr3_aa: CASSMGGGELFF
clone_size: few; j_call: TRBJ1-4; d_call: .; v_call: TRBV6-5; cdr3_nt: TGTGCCAGCTTGGCAGAGCTTAATGAAAAACTGTTTTTT; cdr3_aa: CASLAELNEKLFF
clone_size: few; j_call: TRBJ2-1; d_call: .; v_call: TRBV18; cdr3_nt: TGTGCCAGCTCGGAACCTGGGGGGCTTCAGTTCTTC; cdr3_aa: CASSEPGGLQFF
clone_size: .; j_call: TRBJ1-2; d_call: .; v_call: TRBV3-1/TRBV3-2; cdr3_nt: TGTGCCAGCAGCCAAGTCGGACAGACTGACTATGGCTACACCTTC; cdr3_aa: CASSQVGQTDYGYTF
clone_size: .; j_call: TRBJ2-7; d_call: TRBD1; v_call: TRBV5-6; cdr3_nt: TGTGCCAGCAGTTTAATACCGGGACAGCGAACCTACGAGCAGTACTTC; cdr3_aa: CASSLIPGQRTYEQYF
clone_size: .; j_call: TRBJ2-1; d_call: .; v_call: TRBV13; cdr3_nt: TGTGCCAGCAGCTTAGGGGCGGGAAGACCCTACAATGAGCAGTTCTTC; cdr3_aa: CASSLGAGRPYNEQFF
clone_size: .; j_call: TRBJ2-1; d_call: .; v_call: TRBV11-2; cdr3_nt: TGTGCCAGCAGGCTGACTGGACTATCGGTCCTCAATGAGCAGTTCTTC; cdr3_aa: CASRLTGLSVLNEQFF
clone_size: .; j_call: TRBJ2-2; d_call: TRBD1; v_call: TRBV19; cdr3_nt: TGTGCCAGTAAAAGGACAGGGGGCGGAACCGGGGAGCTGTTTTTT; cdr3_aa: CASKRTGGGTGELFF
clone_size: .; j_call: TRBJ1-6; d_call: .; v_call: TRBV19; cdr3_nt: TGTGCCAGTAGTAGGCAGGGTAATTATAATTCACCCCTCCACTTT; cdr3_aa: CASSRQGNYNSPLHF